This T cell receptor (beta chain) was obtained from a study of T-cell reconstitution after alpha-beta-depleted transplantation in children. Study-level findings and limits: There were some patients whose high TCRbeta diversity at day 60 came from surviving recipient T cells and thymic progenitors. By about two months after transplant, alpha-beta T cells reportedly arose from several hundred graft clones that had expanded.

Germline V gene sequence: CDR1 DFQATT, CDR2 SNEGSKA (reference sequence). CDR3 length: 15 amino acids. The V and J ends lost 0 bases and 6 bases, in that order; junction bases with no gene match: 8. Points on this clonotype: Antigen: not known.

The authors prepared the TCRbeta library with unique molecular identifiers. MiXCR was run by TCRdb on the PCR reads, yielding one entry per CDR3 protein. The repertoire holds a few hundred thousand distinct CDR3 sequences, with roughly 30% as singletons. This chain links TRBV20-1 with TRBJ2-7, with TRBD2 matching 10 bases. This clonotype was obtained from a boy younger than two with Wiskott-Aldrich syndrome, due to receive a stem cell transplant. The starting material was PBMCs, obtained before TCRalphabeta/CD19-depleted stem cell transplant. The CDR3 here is CSARDRRLAGLEQYF. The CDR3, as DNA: TGCAGTGCTAGAGATCGACGACTAGCGGGCCTCGAGCAGTACTTC.